The 8 T cell receptor beta chains below were found in one sample sequenced in a study of shared clonotypes between healthy human individuals. Generated by immunoSEQ multiplex PCR, the TCRdb table keeps only in-frame clones and is missing some. This sample has around 2.5 million clones, with 93% found just once. The sample was naive CD4+ T cells from PBMCs. Subset meaning: CD45RA+ positively selected. The receptors here all came from a young man in good health. Some clones in this sample may be carry-over from other donors' samples.

V usage is TRBV28 and J usage is TRBJ1-1; TRBD1 aligns across 7 bases. The V segment lost 4 bases and the J segment 4 bases; nucleotides outside the gene matches: 9. CDR1 and CDR2 (germline): MDHEN, SYDVKM. This CDR3 comprises 15 residues. CDR3 DNA: TGTGCCAGCAGTTCGAACAGGGGAGGAGGCACTGAAGCTTTCTTT. Amino acid sequence: CASSSNRGGGTEAFF. The full variable domain, completed using reference TRBV28 and TRBJ1-1, is DVKVTQSSRYLVKRTGEKVFLECVQDMDHENMFWYRQDPGLGLRLIYFSYDVKMKEKGDIPEGYSVSREKKERFSLILESASTNQTSMYLCASSSNRGGGTEAFFGQGTRLTVV.

CDR3 nucleotides: TGTGCCAGCAGTCCCGCATCCCAGGGGGGAGAAAAACTGTTTTTT. It specifies CASSPASQGGEKLFF. The J gene is TRBJ1-4, the V gene TRBV7-2; the match to TRBD1 covers 7 bases. This CDR3 region has 15 residues. The germline CDR1 and CDR2 sequences are SGHTA and FQGNSA. After removal of 6 bases from V and 8 bases from J, the junction contained 12 bases not matched to a gene.

The chain is built from TRBV29-1 and TRBJ2-6; 8 bases agree with TRBD1. V was clipped by 6 bases and J by 2 bases; unmatched bases: 6. Germline V gene sequence: CDR1 SQVTM, CDR2 ANQGSEA. The CDR3 spans 15 residues. CDR3 in amino acids: CSVSSGGAGANVLTF. DNA of the CDR3: TGCAGCGTCTCCTCAGGGGGCGCTGGGGCCAACGTCCTGACTTTC. The full variable domain, with the rest looked up from reference TRBV29-1 and TRBJ2-6, is SAVISQKPSRDICQRGTSLTIQCQVDSQVTMMFWYRQQPGQSLTLIATANQGSEATYESGFVIDKFPISRPNLTFSTLTVSNMSPEDSSIYLCSVSSGGAGANVLTFGAGSRLTVL.

The chain links TRBV5-1 to TRBJ1-2; TRBD1 agrees at 9 bases. The germline gives CDR1 SGHRS, CDR2 YFSETQ. V shed 4 bases, J shed 7 bases, and the junction held 2 bases outside the gene matches. CDR3 length: 12 residues. The CDR3 spells CASSVDRGGYTF. CDR3 nucleotides: TGCGCCAGCAGCGTGGACAGGGGTGGCTACACCTTC.

In regard to this clone: This CDR3 is also generated by other DNA sequences in the sample. The chain is built from TRBV18 and TRBJ1-1; no clear D. This CDR3 is built from 12 residues. Germline V gene data show CDR1 as KGHSH and CDR2 as LQKENI. The V end lost 2 bases, the J end lost 4 bases, and 5 bases lay between the germline ends. DNA of the CDR3: TGTGCCAGCTCACCATTGACCACTGAAGCTTTCTTT. It translates to CASSPLTTEAFF.

A remark on this clone: This CDR3 is also generated by other DNA sequences in the sample. V is TRBV7-9 and J is TRBJ2-7; no clear D gene. V dropped 3 bases and J dropped 5 bases, with 5 bases sitting between them. Germline CDR1 and CDR2: SEHNR and FQNEAQ (reference sequence). The CDR3 is made up of 11 amino acids. This CDR3 is CASSFLDEQYF. The CDR3 nucleotides are TGTGCCAGCAGCTTCCTCGACGAGCAGTACTTC.

V usage is TRBV5-1 and J usage is TRBJ1-1, with D possibly matching TRBD1 (5 bases). V was cut by 6 bases and J by 0 bases, with 9 bases left in between. The CDR3 runs to 13 residues. CDR1 and CDR2 (germline): SGHRS, YFSETQ. CDR3 DNA: TGCGCCAGCAAGGAGGGACTGAACACTGAAGCTTTCTTT. As protein: CASKEGLNTEAFF.

The genes are TRBV11-2 and TRBJ2-7, with TRBD1 matching over 10 bases. The V gene end was trimmed by 6 bases and the J gene end by 4 bases; junction bases not matched to a gene: 9. CDR3 length: 15 residues. The V gene's germline CDR1 is SGHAT and CDR2 FQNNGV. The CDR3 nucleotides are TGTGCCAGCAGTCTCGATCGACAGGGGGCTTACGAGCAGTACTTC. As protein: CASSLDRQGAYEQYF.